This TCR beta chain was captured in a study of T cells in Graves' hyperthyroidism and ophthalmopathy. Researchers took RNA transcripts and amplified the TCR beta CDR3 regions from them. The HTBI primer set served for first-round RT-PCR of the TCR CDR3. TCRdb re-called the multiplex PCR reads with MiXCR, one entry per CDR3 protein. The sample records about 610,000 distinct CDR3 sequences, about 15% being singletons. In its sample, this clonotype was seen many times. The antigen remains unidentified. The CDR3 extends over 14 amino acids. The ends were cut back, 3 bases at V and 3 bases at J, with 11 bases in the middle. Patients with ophthalmopathy all had a Clinical Activity Score of at least 3, a NOSPECS grade of at least 4 and duration under 3 months. Overall study results and limits: Ophthalmopathy, as predicted by the model, came a median 6.5 months after the prediction.

The chain is built from TRBV12-3 or TRBV12-4 and TRBJ1-2; perhaps TRBD1 as D (6 bases). This TCR derives from a woman in her forties with Graves' ophthalmopathy. The sample consisted of blood. The CDR3 reads CASSFGGADYGYTF. The CDR3 nucleotides read TGTGCCAGCAGTTTCGGGGGCGCGGACTATGGCTACACCTTC.